The clone carrying this TCR beta chain was found once. The record originates from a study of blood T cell repertoires in COVID-19. Recovered participants had two consecutive negative NP/OP PCR tests, healthcare professional clearance, or symptom resolution. The germline V gene has CDR1 SSHAT and CDR2 FNYEAQ (reference sequence). The CDR3 runs 17 residues. V was clipped by 5 bases and J by 4 bases; unmatched bases: 14. Source study methods: It was from reference gene primer amplification that nucleated cell counts were estimated. The method was immunoSEQ multiplex PCR; TCRdb's version includes in-frame clones alone and lacks a portion of them. V and J calls and clone size are those listed in that table; D and trimming were worked out from the DNA. Among roughly 140,000 clones, 87% were seen once, and the ten largest hold approximately 10%.

This sequence originates from a man between 60 and 70 years old who had recovered from COVID-19. This sequence joins TRBV7-7 and TRBJ2-1; 7 bases align to TRBD1. Sequencing was done on a sample of PBMCs or T cells enriched from blood (not recorded which). As DNA, the CDR3 is TGTGCCAGCAGCCCGAGCACGGGACAGCGTGGATACAATGAGCAGTTCTTC. Translating it yields CASSPSTGQRGYNEQFF.